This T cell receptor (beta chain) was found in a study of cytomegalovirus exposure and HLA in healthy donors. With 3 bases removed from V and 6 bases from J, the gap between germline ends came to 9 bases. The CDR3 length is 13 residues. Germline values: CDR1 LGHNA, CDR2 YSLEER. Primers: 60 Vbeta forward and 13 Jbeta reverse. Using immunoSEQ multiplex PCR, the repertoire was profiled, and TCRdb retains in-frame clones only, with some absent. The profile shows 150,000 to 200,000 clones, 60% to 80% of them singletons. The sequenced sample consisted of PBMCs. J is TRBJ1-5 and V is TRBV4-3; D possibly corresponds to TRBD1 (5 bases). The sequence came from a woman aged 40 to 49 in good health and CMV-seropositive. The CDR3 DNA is TGCGCCAGCAGCCAGGGGGGGGGTCAGCCCCAGCATTTT. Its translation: CASSQGGGQPQHF.